One TCR beta chain is described in this entry. The antigen remains unidentified. Template material for amplifying TCR beta CDR3 regions consisted of RNA transcripts. RT-PCR in the first round (using the HTBI primer set) targeted the TCR CDR3. TCRdb re-analysed the multiplex PCR reads in MiXCR, keeping a single row per CDR3 protein. Of about 510,000 distinct CDR3 sequences in the sample, approximately 14% were seen once. V gave up 5 bases and J gave up 8 bases; unmatched junction bases: 9. Germline CDR1 SGHVS, CDR2 FQNEAQ. The CDR3 contains 15 residues. The data are from a study of T cells in Graves' hyperthyroidism and ophthalmopathy. Across the study: Initial diagnosis, before any treatment, was when peripheral blood was collected.

Uncontrolled infection, other autoimmune disease, pregnancy or lactation led to exclusion. Diagnoses rested on clinical symptoms, serum thyroxine and TRAb, thyroid ultrasound and orbital computed tomography. General observations from the study: Ophthalmopathy, as predicted by the model, came a median roughly 6.3 months after the prediction.

This receptor was taken from a woman between 40 and 50 years old with Graves' hyperthyroidism. The sequenced sample was blood. J is TRBJ1-2 and V is TRBV7-8, with 12 bases fitting TRBD1. The CDR3 DNA reads as TGTGCCAGCAGCCCGCCGGGACAGGGGGCGCAGGGCTACACCTTC. Amino acids: CASSPPGQGAQGYTF.